This record covers a single TCR beta chain. The data are from a study of blood T cell repertoires in COVID-19. Across the study: Samples of COVID-19 (acute and convalescent) were obtained from the United States, Italy and Spain. Sources were T cells, B-cell-depleted T cells, or PBMCs; the material itself was cDNA or gDNA.

Per the authors' pipeline: Amplification of reference gene primers provided the estimated nucleated cell counts. Assay used: immunoSEQ multiplex PCR; TCRdb lists only in-frame clones, some missing. V, J and clone size reflect that table, while D and trimming were determined from the DNA. The sample lists roughly 100,000 clones; roughly nine tenths were seen once. V trimming: 2 bases; J trimming: 8 bases; junction bases outside the gene matches: 8. CDR1 SGHNT and CDR2 YYREEE come from the germline V gene (reference sequence). This CDR3 spans 16 amino acids. The sample consisted of peripheral blood. V and J are TRBV5-4 and TRBJ1-4, with 11 bases matching TRBD1. The TCR originated in a human donor in a cohort sampled during active COVID-19. The CDR3: CASSLNGQGAREKLFF. In DNA form, the CDR3 reads TGTGCCAGCAGCTTAAACGGACAGGGGGCTCGCGAAAAACTGTTTTTT.